This TCR beta chain was sequenced in a study of blood T cell repertoires in COVID-19. Across the study: COVID-19 samples, acute and convalescent, were from the United States, Italy and Spain. In each case, the material was cDNA or gDNA derived from T cells, B-cell-depleted T cells, or PBMCs.

Germline V gene data show CDR1 as SEHNR and CDR2 as FQNEAQ (reference sequence). Trimming shortened V by 5 bases and J by 7 bases, and 12 bases separated the two germline ends. The CDR3 totals 13 residues. In the authors' methods: Amplification of reference gene primers provided the estimated nucleated cell counts. The table came from immunoSEQ multiplex PCR; TCRdb's copy has only in-frame clones and leaves some out. The DNA gave D and trimming, while V, J and clone size come from that table. The table lists approximately 86,000 clones, around four fifths of them singletons. The clonotype originates from a man over 45 with acute or convalescent COVID-19. This chain links TRBV7-9 with TRBJ2-1; a possible D gene is TRBD1 (6 bases). Sequencing was performed on peripheral blood. The CDR3 DNA follows: TGTGCCAGCAGCATCGGGACAATGAATGAGCAGTTCTTC. It specifies CASSIGTMNEQFF.